The 10 T cell receptor beta chains below come from one sample, sequenced in a study of PD-1 blockade in classical Hodgkin lymphoma. Clones were sequenced by immunoSEQ multiplex PCR, and TCRdb holds only the in-frame ones, with some missing. The table shows around 45,000 clones, with around two thirds occurring only once. Each patient relapsed following autologous stem cell transplantation, and prior brentuximab vedotin exposure differed. Sequenced material: peripheral blood mononuclear cells (PBMCs), taken at baseline. The origin of the receptors is a human donor with classical Hodgkin lymphoma.

In its sample, this clone was seen a few times. The rearrangement joins TRBV4-3 to TRBJ2-1, with 10 bases identical to TRBD2. After removal of 0 bases from V and 10 bases from J, the junction contained 12 bases not matched to a gene. CDR1 LGHNA and CDR2 YSLEER come from the germline V gene. CDR3 size: 17 residues. CDR3 nucleotides: TGCGCCAGCAGCCAAGATTGGAGCGGGAGGGCCGTCGGGGAGCAGTTCTTC. The encoded protein is CASSQDWSGRAVGEQFF.

This clone was seen a single time. The V and J genes are TRBV4-3 and TRBJ2-6, with D perhaps TRBD1 (5 bases). Germline values: CDR1 LGHNA, CDR2 YSLEER. This CDR3 is built from 18 residues. The V end lost 4 bases, the J end lost 0 bases, and 16 bases lay between the germline ends. The CDR3 DNA sequence: TGCGCCAGCAGCCCCCGCGGCAGGGATAGCTCTGGGGCCAACGTCCTGACTTTC. Residues: CASSPRGRDSSGANVLTF.

The chain links TRBV4-1 to TRBJ1-1; D gene ambiguous. V was cut by 4 bases and J by 5 bases, with 8 bases left in between. The germline V gene has CDR1 MGHRA and CDR2 YSYEKL. This CDR3 contains 12 residues. CDR3 DNA: TGCGCCAGCAGCCCTGGATTGACTGAAGCTTTCTTT. Its protein is CASSPGLTEAFF.

The chain employs TRBV6-5 and TRBJ1-1, with D possibly TRBD1 on 5 matching bases. Deletions cut 6 bases from V and 4 bases from J, with 18 bases between. Germline CDR1 is MNHEY and CDR2 is SVGAGI. The CDR3 loop spans 15 amino acids. CDR3 nucleotide sequence: TGTGCCAGCAGGGGGAATCAGGGTGGGGTCACTGAAGCTTTCTTT. The encoded protein is CASRGNQGGVTEAFF.

This sequence joins TRBV2 and TRBJ2-1; possible D gene TRBD2, 7 bases. The CDR3 totals 15 residues. Per the germline V gene, CDR1 is SNHLY and CDR2 is FYNNEI. V was cut by 8 bases and J by 10 bases, with 24 bases left in between. The CDR3 region is CASGGQSGVVPEQFF. The CDR3 coding sequence is TGTGCCAGCGGGGGGCAAAGCGGGGTCGTCCCGGAGCAGTTCTTC.

The CDR3 bases are TGTGCCAGCAGCAGAGCCGGGACAGGGGGGACAAACTATGGCTACACCTTC. Protein sequence: CASSRAGTGGTNYGYTF. The rearrangement uses TRBV5-6 and TRBJ1-2; 11 positions match TRBD1. Germline CDR1 reads SGHDT; CDR2 reads YYEEEE. The CDR3 spans 17 residues. Losses at the gene ends were 4 bases for V and 2 bases for J; bases not matched to a gene: 10.

The chain uses TRBV27 and TRBJ2-3; D is perhaps TRBD1 (5 bases). In germline, CDR1 is MNHEY, CDR2 SMNVEV (reference sequence). The ends were cut back, 4 bases at V and 9 bases at J, with 11 bases in the middle. This CDR3 is 12 amino acids long. CDR3 sequence: CASSSQGSTQYF. The CDR3 bases are TGTGCCAGCAGTTCGCAGGGTTCAACGCAGTATTTT.

The CDR3 DNA reads as TGTGCCACCCGACCGGGACAGGGATACAATGAGCAGTTCTTC. The encoded protein is CATRPGQGYNEQFF. The chain couples TRBV7-2 to TRBJ2-1, with 9 bases aligning to TRBD1. Germline lookup yields CDR1 SGHTA and CDR2 FQGNSA. The CDR3 extends over 14 amino acids. Trimming took 10 bases from V and 4 from J; bases not matched to a gene: 8.

About this clone: A read error may account for a junction end that differs from germline. The chain uses TRBV7-7 and TRBJ2-3, with 8 bases matching TRBD2. Germline CDR1 SSHAT, CDR2 FNYEAQ (reference sequence). The CDR3 length is 16 residues. The CDR3 DNA sequence: TGTGCTAGCAGCTCCGGGGGGGGCCCAAGCACAGATACGCAGTATTTT. Amino acids: CASSSGGGPSTDTQYF. Looking up the rest from reference TRBV7-7 and TRBJ2-3 gives the full variable domain: GAGVSQSPRYKVTKRGQDVTLRCDPISSHATLYWYQQALGQGPEFLTYFNYEAQPDKSGLPSDRFSAERPEGSISTLTIQRTEQRDSAMYRCASSSGGGPSTDTQYFGPGTRLTVL.

J is TRBJ2-5 and V is TRBV27, with D perhaps matching TRBD1 (6 bases). The closer fit of TRBJ2-7 to the DNA end suggests the J call may be wrong. The CDR3 is 13 residues long. CDR1 MNHEY and CDR2 SMNVEV come from the germline V gene (reference sequence). The CDR3 spells CASMVGQSYEQYF. In DNA, the CDR3 is TGTGCCAGCATGGTTGGACAGAGCTACGAGCAGTACTTC.